This note documents a single T cell receptor (beta chain) sequence. Its antigen is not identified. The CDR3 runs 14 residues. V shed 7 bases and J shed 4 bases, with 16 bases lying between them. Germline V gene lookup returns CDR1 MNHEY and CDR2 SMNVEV (reference sequence). The data belong to a study of CD4 T cells in relation to SARS-CoV-2 and coronaviruses. Assay: immunoSEQ multiplex PCR; the TCRdb copy retains only in-frame clones and omits some. The table shows about 30,000 clones, with around 76% occurring only once. Sequenced: memory CD4+ T cells from PBMCs, cultured in vitro. V is TRBV27 and J is TRBJ1-2, with a tentative D call TRBD1 (5 bases). The TCR comes from an adult with COVID-19. CDR3 in DNA: TGTGCCAGCACCCAAACACCAGGGCTCTATGGCTACACCTTC. Its translation is CASTQTPGLYGYTF.